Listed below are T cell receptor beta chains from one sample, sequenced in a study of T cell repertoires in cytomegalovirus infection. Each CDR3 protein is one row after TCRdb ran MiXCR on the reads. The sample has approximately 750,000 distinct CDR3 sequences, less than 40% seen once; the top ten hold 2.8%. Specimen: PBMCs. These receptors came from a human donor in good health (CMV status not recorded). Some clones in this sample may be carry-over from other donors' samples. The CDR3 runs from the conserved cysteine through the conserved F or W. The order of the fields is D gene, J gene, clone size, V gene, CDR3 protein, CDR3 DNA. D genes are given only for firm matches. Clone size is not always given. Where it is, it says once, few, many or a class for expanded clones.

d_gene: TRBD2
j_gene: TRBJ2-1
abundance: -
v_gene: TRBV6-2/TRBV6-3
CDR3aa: CASTLNPGYSGRIVNEQFF
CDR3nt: TGTGCCAGCACCTTAAACCCGGGCTATAGCGGGAGAATTGTAAATGAGCAGTTCTTC

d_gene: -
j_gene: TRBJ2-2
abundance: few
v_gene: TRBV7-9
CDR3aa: CASSLGGRRTGELFF
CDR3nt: TGTGCCAGCAGCTTAGGGGGAAGAAGGACCGGGGAGCTGTTTTTT

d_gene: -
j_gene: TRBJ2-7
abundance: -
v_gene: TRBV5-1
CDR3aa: CASSLVIQGREQYF
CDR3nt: TGCGCCAGCAGCTTGGTTATCCAAGGGCGGGAGCAGTACTTC

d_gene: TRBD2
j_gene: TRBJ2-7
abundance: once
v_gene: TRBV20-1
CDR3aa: CSEGWTSGSGEQYF
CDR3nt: TGCAGTGAGGGGTGGACTAGCGGGAGTGGCGAGCAGTACTTC

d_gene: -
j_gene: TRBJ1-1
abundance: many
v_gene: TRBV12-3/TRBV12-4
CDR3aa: CAVGGIAYTEAFF
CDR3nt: TGTGCCGTTGGCGGGATTGCTTACACTGAAGCTTTCTTT

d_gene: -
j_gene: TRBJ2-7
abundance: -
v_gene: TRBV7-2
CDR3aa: CASSSPPGDSGLYEQYF
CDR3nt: TGTGCCAGCAGCTCACCCCCTGGGGACTCAGGCCTCTACGAGCAGTACTTC

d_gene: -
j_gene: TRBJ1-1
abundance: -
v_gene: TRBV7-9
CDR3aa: CASSLGNTEDFF
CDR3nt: TGTGCCAGCAGCTTGGGCAACACTGAAGATTTCTTT

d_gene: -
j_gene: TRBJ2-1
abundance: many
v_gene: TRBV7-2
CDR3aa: CASSPSPRSGHEQFF
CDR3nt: TGTGCCAGCAGCCCCTCACCCCGAAGCGGGCATGAGCAGTTCTTC

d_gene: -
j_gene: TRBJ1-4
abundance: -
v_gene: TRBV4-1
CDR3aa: CASSQELQAVSRKLFF
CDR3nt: TGCGCCAGCAGCCAAGAACTCCAGGCGGTGTCTCGAAAACTGTTTTTT

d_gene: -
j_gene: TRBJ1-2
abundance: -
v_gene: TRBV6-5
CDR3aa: CASSLSGLHSYGYTF
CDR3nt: TGTGCCAGCAGTTTATCCGGGCTCCACAGCTATGGCTACACCTTC

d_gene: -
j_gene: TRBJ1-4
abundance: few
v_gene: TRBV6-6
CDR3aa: CASSYRGIVEKLFF
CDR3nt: TGTGCCAGCAGTTACAGGGGGATCGTTGAAAAACTGTTTTTT

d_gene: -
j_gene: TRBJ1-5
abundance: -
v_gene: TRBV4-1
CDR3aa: CASRANEEVSNQPQHF
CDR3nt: TGCGCCAGCAGGGCAAATGAAGAAGTTAGCAATCAGCCCCAGCATTTT

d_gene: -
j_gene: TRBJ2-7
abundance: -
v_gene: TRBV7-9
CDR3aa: CASSRPTGSLSYEQYF
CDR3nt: TGTGCCAGCAGCCGACCTACAGGGAGCTTATCCTACGAGCAGTACTTC

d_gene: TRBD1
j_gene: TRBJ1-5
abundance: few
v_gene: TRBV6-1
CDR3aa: CASSGGTGANQPQHF
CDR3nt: TGTGCCAGCAGTGGCGGGACAGGGGCCAATCAGCCCCAGCATTTT

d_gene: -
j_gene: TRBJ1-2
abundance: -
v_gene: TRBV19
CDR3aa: CASSIIRANYGYTF
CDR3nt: TGTGCCAGTAGTATCATTCGGGCTAACTATGGCTACACCTTC

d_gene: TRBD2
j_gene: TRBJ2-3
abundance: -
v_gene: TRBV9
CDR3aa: CASSVGGGTSGGAWTDTQYF
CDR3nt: TGTGCCAGCAGCGTAGGTGGCGGGACTAGCGGGGGGGCTTGGACAGATACGCAGTATTTT

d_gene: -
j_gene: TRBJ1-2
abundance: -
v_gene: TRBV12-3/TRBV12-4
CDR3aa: CASSSSPASYGYTF
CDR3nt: TGTGCCAGCAGTTCCAGTCCTGCTTCCTATGGCTACACCTTC

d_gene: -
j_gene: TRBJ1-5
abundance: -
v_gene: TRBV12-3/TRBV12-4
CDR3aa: CASSSSRLGVGGNPPQHF
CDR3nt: TGTGCCAGCAGTTCCTCTCGGTTGGGGGTTGGGGGCAATCCGCCCCAGCATTTT

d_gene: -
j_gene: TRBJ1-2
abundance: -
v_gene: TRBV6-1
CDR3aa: CASSGQMNYGYTF
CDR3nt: TGTGCCAGCAGTGGACAGATGAACTATGGCTACACCTTC

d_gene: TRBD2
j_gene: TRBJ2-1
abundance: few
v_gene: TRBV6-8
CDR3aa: CASSYYGTSGPLNEQFF
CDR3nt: TGTGCCAGCAGTTACTACGGGACTAGCGGGCCCCTAAATGAGCAGTTCTTC

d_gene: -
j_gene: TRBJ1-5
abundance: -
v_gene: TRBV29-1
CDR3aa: CSVRENDNQPQHF
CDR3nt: TGCAGCGTCCGTGAGAATGACAATCAGCCCCAGCATTTT

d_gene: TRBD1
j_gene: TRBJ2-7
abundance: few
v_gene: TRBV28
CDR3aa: CASSLRDRAPYEQYF
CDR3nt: TGTGCCAGCAGTCTCCGGGACAGGGCCCCCTACGAGCAGTACTTC

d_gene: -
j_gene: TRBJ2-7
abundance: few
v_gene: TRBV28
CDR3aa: CASSFSGPGGGQYF
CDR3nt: TGTGCCAGCAGTTTTTCGGGCCCAGGGGGGGGGCAGTACTTC

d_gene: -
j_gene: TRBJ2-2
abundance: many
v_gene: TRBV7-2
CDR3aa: CASSLVGTNTGELFF
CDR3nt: TGTGCCAGCAGCTTAGTCGGAACGAACACCGGGGAGCTGTTTTTT

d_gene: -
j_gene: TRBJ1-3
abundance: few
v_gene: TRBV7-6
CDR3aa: CASSPRGTLGNTIYF
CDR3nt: TGTGCCAGCAGCCCCAGGGGAACCCTTGGAAACACCATATATTTT

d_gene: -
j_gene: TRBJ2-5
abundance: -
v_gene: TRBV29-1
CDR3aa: CSVDLTGGETQYF
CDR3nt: TGCAGCGTTGATCTGACAGGAGGGGAGACCCAGTACTTC

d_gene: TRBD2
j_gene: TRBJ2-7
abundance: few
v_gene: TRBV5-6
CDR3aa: CASSPPGGGSPLEQYF
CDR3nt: TGTGCCAGCAGCCCGCCGGGGGGGGGGTCCCCCCTCGAGCAGTACTTC

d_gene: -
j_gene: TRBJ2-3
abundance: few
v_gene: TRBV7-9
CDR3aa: CASSLGARHKTHTNTQYF
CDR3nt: TGTGCCAGCAGCTTAGGGGCCCGACACAAGACCCACACGAATACGCAGTATTTT

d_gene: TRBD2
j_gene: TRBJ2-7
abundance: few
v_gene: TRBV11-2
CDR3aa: CASSLTSGNYEQYF
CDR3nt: TGTGCCAGCAGCTTGACTAGCGGGAACTACGAGCAGTACTTC

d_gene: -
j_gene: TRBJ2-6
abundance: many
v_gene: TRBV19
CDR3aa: CASCHSGANVLTF
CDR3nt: TGTGCCAGTTGTCACTCTGGGGCCAACGTCCTGACTTTC

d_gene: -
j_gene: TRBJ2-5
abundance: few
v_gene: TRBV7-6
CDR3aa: CASAPNEYRERSGETQYF
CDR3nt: TGTGCCAGCGCTCCCAATGAGTACAGAGAGAGATCGGGTGAGACCCAGTACTTC

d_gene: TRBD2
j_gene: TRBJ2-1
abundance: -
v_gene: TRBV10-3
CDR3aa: CAIRSAGGPKVEQFF
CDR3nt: TGTGCCATCAGGTCAGCGGGGGGGCCTAAGGTTGAGCAGTTCTTC

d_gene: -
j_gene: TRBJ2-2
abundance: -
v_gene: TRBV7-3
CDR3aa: CASSLTSGFTGELFF
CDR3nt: TGTGCCAGCAGCTTAACGTCAGGTTTCACCGGGGAGCTGTTTTTT

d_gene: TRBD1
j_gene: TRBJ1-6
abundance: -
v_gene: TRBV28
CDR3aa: CAGGQGNSPLHF
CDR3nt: TGTGCCGGTGGACAGGGCAATTCACCCCTCCACTTT

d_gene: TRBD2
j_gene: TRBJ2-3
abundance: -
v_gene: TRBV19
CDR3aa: CASSRRGASGSTTTDTQYF
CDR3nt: TGTGCCAGTAGTAGGCGCGGGGCTAGCGGGAGTACCACCACAGATACGCAGTATTTT

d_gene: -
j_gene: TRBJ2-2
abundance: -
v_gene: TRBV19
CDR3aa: CASRAGSPGYTGELFF
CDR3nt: TGTGCCAGTAGAGCCGGGAGCCCAGGGTACACCGGGGAGCTGTTTTTT

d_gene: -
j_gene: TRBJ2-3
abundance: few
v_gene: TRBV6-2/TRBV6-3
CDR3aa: CASSYADLPAHF
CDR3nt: TGTGCCAGCAGTTATGCGGACCTACCTGCACATTTT

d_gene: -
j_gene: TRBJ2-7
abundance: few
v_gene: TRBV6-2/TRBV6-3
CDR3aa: CASSYSHLQGYEQYF
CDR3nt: TGTGCCAGCAGTTACTCTCATCTACAGGGTTACGAGCAGTACTTC

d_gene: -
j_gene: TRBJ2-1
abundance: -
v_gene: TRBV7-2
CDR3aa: CASSLRLGSSYNEQIF
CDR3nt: TGTGCCAGCAGCTTACGACTAGGCAGCTCCTACAATGAGCAGATCTTC

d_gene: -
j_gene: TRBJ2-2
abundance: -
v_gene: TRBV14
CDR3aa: CASSQDPGWNTGELFF
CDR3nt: TGTGCCAGCAGCCAAGATCCGGGGTGGAACACCGGGGAGCTGTTTTTT

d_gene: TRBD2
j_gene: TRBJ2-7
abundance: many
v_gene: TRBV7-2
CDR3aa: CASSFFSGSSYEQYF
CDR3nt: TGTGCCAGCAGCTTTTTTAGCGGGAGCTCCTACGAGCAGTACTTC

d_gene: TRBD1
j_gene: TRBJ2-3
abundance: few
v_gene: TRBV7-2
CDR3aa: CASSLGTGITDTQYF
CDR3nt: TGTGCCAGCAGCCTAGGGACAGGCATCACAGATACGCAGTATTTT

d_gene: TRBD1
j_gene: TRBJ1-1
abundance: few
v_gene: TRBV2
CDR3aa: CASDRGHFGAEAFF
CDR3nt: TGTGCCAGCGACAGGGGGCACTTCGGCGCTGAAGCTTTCTTT

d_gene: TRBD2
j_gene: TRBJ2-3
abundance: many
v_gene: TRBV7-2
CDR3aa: CASSLGAGATDTQYF
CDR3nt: TGTGCCAGCAGCTTAGGAGCGGGAGCCACAGATACGCAGTATTTT

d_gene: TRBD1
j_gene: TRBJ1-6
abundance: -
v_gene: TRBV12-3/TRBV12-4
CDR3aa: CASKGTGDNSPLHF
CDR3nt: TGTGCCAGCAAAGGGACAGGGGATAATTCACCCCTCCACTTT

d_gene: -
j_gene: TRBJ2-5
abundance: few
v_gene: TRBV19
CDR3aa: CASSIGMKSSAEGWETQYF
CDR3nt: TGTGCCAGTAGTATAGGTATGAAGTCCTCAGCGGAGGGCTGGGAGACCCAGTACTTC

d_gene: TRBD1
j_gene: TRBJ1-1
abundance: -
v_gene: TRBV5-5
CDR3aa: CASSSPDRGDTEAFF
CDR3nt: TGTGCCAGCAGCTCCCCAGACAGGGGGGACACTGAAGCTTTCTTT

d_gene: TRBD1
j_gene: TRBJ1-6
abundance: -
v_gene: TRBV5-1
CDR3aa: CASSPRQGEDSPLHF
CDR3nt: TGCGCCAGCAGCCCACGACAGGGGGAGGACTCACCCCTCCACTTT

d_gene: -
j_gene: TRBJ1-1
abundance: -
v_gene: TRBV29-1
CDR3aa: CSFKDSRNTEAFF
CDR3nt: TGCAGCTTTAAGGACAGCCGGAACACTGAAGCTTTCTTT

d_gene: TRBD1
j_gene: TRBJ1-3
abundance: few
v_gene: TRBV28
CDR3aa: CASSFYQGANTIYF
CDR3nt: TGTGCCAGCAGTTTTTACCAGGGGGCAAACACCATATATTTT

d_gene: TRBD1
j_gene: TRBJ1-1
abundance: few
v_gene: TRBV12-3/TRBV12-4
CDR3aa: CASSLDHLETGGYMNTEAFF
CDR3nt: TGTGCCAGCAGTTTAGACCACCTGGAAACAGGGGGCTACATGAACACTGAAGCTTTCTTT

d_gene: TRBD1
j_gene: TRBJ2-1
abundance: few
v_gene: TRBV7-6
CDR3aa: CASSNPGQALEQFF
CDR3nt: TGTGCCAGCAGCAATCCTGGACAGGCCTTGGAGCAGTTCTTC

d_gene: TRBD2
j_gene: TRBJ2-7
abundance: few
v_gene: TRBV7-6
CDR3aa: CASSAGTSGTYEQYF
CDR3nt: TGTGCCAGCAGCGCCGGGACTAGCGGCACCTACGAGCAGTACTTC